The T cell receptor beta chain described here comes from a study of T cell repertoires in cytomegalovirus infection. Study at large: Selected CMV epitopes included recently identified HLA-C-restricted ones as well as well-studied HLA-B-restricted ones. A matching HLA type, together with CMV infection, was signaled by public TCR beta signatures. The study's findings and limits: Predominance within the ex vivo response was attributable to HLA-C-restricted CMV-specific TCR beta clonotypes.

TCRdb used MiXCR to reprocess the reads, holding one entry per CDR3 protein. The data hold a few hundred thousand distinct CDR3 sequences, with 40% observed a single time. With respect to this clonotype: Its antigen is not identified.

V lost 6 bases to trimming and J lost 11 bases; unmatched junction nucleotides: 15. CDR1 is LNHDA, CDR2 SQIVND, per germline (reference sequence). There are 15 residues in the CDR3. The gene calls are TRBV19 and TRBJ1-1; 10 positions match TRBD1. This clonotype was sampled from a human donor in good health (CMV status not recorded). Some clones in this sample may be carry-over from other donors' samples. The source material was cultured PBMCs, sampled from culture after CMV antigen stimulation. The CDR3 DNA is TGTGCCAGTAGGCGTGGGACAGGGGACGCCCAGAGGGCTTTCTTT. It codes for CASRRGTGDAQRAFF.